This TCR beta chain was documented in a study of cytomegalovirus exposure and HLA in healthy donors. Study overall: Counted in an early data release were about 85 million unique TCRs from HLA-typed donors.

PCR used 60 Vbeta primers and 13 Jbeta primers. Measured with immunoSEQ multiplex PCR; TCRdb has only the in-frame clones, and not every one. Altogether around 150,000 clones are present, roughly 77% being singletons, with the ten largest covering roughly 7.6%. This CDR3 is 14 amino acids long. Trimming stripped 3 bases from V and 4 bases from J, with 10 bases between. Germline V gene lookup returns CDR1 MNHEY and CDR2 SMNVEV (reference sequence). The gene calls are TRBV27 and TRBJ1-5; tentatively, D is TRBD1 (6 bases). The sequence was collected from a woman aged 40 to 50 in good health and CMV-seropositive. Sequencing was performed on PBMCs. CDR3 in DNA: TGTGCCAGCAGTTTCGGACAGTCTAATCAGCCCCAGCATTTT. Translated, it gives CASSFGQSNQPQHF.